This T cell receptor (beta chain) stems from a study of T cells after yellow fever vaccination. Study in general: Any fraction with a low cell number was prepared using SMART-Seq v4 Ultra Low Input.

Findings and limits, study-wide: Clones from primary vaccination mostly reappeared after the booster (around 96% CD4, around 90% CD8). Although the secondary response was weaker, it peaked faster, at day 5 versus 15.

V was shortened by 6 bases and J by 1 base, with 15 bases between the two germline ends. The CDR3 extends over 16 amino acids. CDR1 and CDR2 (germline): MNHEY, SMNVEV (reference sequence). This clonotype occurred a few times. Its cognate antigen is unknown. Production of TCR cDNA was by 5'RACE template switching, which also added a universal primer site and UMIs. TCRdb re-analysed the 5' RACE reads in MiXCR, keeping a single row per CDR3 protein. The sample consists of around 600,000 distinct CDR3 sequences, over 9% of them appearing once. V gene TRBV27 combines with J gene TRBJ2-2; D uncertain. The clonotype was recovered from a man aged 25-40 years who received the YFV17D yellow fever vaccine. Material: PBMCs, obtained on the day of the yellow fever booster vaccination. This chain's CDR3 is CASSRRKDMNTGELFF. The DNA of the CDR3 is TGTGCCAGCAGCCGACGGAAGGATATGAACACCGGGGAGCTGTTTTTT.